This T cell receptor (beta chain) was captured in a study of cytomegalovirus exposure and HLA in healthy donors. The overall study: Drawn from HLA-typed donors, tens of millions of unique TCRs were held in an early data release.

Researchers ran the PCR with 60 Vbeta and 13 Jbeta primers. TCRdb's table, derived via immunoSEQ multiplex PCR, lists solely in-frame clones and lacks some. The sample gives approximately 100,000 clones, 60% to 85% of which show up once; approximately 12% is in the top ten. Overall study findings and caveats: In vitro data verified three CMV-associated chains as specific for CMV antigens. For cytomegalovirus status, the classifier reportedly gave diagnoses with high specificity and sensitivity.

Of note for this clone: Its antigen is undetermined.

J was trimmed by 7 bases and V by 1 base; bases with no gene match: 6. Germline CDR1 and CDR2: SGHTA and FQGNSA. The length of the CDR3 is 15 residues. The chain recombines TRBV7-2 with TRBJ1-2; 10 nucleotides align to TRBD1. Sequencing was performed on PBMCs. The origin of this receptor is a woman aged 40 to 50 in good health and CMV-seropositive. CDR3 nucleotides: TGTGCCAGCAGCTTAGACACCGGGACAGGGGTTGGCTACACCTTC. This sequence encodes CASSLDTGTGVGYTF.